These 28 T cell receptor beta chains were sequenced from one sample in a study of human T cells and chemical hapten exposure. Indicated time point: patch test 3, about 24 weeks after DPC sensitization. Described treatment: therapeutic diphenylcyclopropenone sensitization with weekly scalp DPC. Using its own MiXCR run on the RACE reads, TCRdb lists one record per CDR3 protein. The data show around 70,000 distinct CDR3 sequences, 11% seen once. Sequencing was performed on whole blood, taken in connection with sensitization to the hapten diphenylcyclopropenone (DPC). These receptors all stem from a woman between 45 and 65 years old with alopecia areata. Some clones in this sample may be carry-over from other donors' samples.

The chain employs TRBV6-1 and TRBJ1-5; D ambiguous. Trimming took 1 base from V and 0 from J, leaving 13 bases between them. Germline assignment: CDR1 MNHNS and CDR2 SASEGT. The CDR3 is 17 amino acids. CDR3 sequence: CASSEGQRRYSNQPQHF. As DNA, the CDR3 is TGTGCCAGCAGTGAAGGGCAGCGCCGCTATAGCAATCAGCCCCAGCATTTT.

CDR3 in amino acids: CASSLDIIGYDTQYF. DNA of the CDR3: TGTGCCAGCAGCTTAGATATTATAGGCTATGATACGCAGTATTTT. The chain uses TRBV7-2 and TRBJ2-3; the D is unclear. Per the germline V gene, CDR1 is SGHTA and CDR2 is FQGNSA. V was pared by 1 base and J by 6 bases, with 14 bases between. The CDR3 loop spans 15 amino acids.

This clonotype was detected many times. The chain combines TRBV10-1 with TRBJ1-2; D uncertain. With 3 bases removed from V and 3 bases from J, the gap between germline ends came to 8 bases. The CDR3 is made up of 13 amino acids. From germline, CDR1 is WNHNN and CDR2 SYGVQD (reference sequence). In nucleotides, the CDR3 is TGCGCCAGCAGTGAAGAGGTTGACTATGGCTACACCTTC. It specifies CASSEEVDYGYTF.

This clonotype was detected only a few times. The chain couples TRBV12-5 to TRBJ2-4; tentatively, D is TRBD1 or TRBD2 (5 bases each). With 6 bases removed from V and 7 bases from J, the gap between germline ends came to 19 bases. Germline CDR1 LGHNT, CDR2 FRNRAP. The CDR3 sequence is 15 residues long. The CDR3 is CASGFEGTARNIQYF. CDR3 coding DNA: TGTGCTAGTGGGTTCGAAGGGACGGCTCGGAACATTCAGTACTTC.

This clonotype was seen at least ten times. V gene TRBV7-9 combines with J gene TRBJ1-2; tentative D call: TRBD1 (5 bases). The CDR3 loop spans 15 amino acids. Per the germline V gene, CDR1 is SEHNR and CDR2 is FQNEAQ (reference sequence). V was cut by 2 bases and J by 0 bases, with 10 bases left in between. CDR3 sequence: CASSLSGISNYGYTF. As DNA, the CDR3 is TGTGCCAGCAGCTTATCAGGGATCTCTAACTATGGCTACACCTTC.

This clonotype was recorded at least ten times. V gene TRBV29-1 combines with J gene TRBJ2-1; 9 nucleotides line up with TRBD1. With V trimmed by 4 bases and J by 1 base, 5 bases remained unmatched. CDR1 is SQVTM, CDR2 ANQGSEA, per germline. This CDR3 has 15 amino acids. CDR3 region: CSVVGTGKSYNEQFF. CDR3 DNA sequence: TGCAGCGTTGTTGGGACAGGGAAATCCTACAATGAGCAGTTCTTC.

The chain is built from TRBV28 and TRBJ1-2; D gene ambiguous. Germline V gene data show CDR1 as MDHEN and CDR2 as SYDVKM. The CDR3 is made up of 13 amino acids. Trimming pared 2 bases from V and 8 bases from J, leaving 12 bases between. The CDR3 bases are TGTGCCAGCAGTTTAGAGGGATTTCAGGGCTACACCTTC. Its protein product is CASSLEGFQGYTF.

This clonotype was observed a handful of times. The rearrangement joins TRBV12-5 to TRBJ2-1, with 7 bases identical to TRBD1. V dropped 1 base and J dropped 7; count of bases not matched to a gene: 13. Germline assignment: CDR1 LGHNT and CDR2 FRNRAP. The CDR3 sequence is 17 residues long. CDR3 protein: CASGLGRTGDLLNEQFF. CDR3 coding DNA: TGTGCTAGTGGTTTGGGCCGCACAGGGGACCTACTGAATGAGCAGTTCTTC.

This clonotype was picked up many times. V gene TRBV6-5 combines with J gene TRBJ2-1, with 9 bases fitting TRBD1. In germline, CDR1 is MNHEY, CDR2 SVGAGI. V gave up 4 bases and J gave up 10 bases; unmatched junction bases: 14. The CDR3 loop spans 16 amino acids. The CDR3 DNA follows: TGTGCCAGCAGTTTTGGACCGGGACAGGGCTCCCGGGAGCAGTTCTTC. Translated: CASSFGPGQGSREQFF.

The chain recombines TRBV11-2 with TRBJ2-2, with unresolved D. V lost 5 bases, J lost 6 bases, and 4 bases lay in between. The CDR3 covers 11 residues. From germline, CDR1 is SGHAT and CDR2 FQNNGV. DNA of the CDR3: TGTGCCAGCAGCCAAGCCGGGGAGCTGTTTTTT. This codes for CASSQAGELFF. The whole variable domain, remainder taken from reference TRBV11-2 and TRBJ2-2, is EAGVAQSPRYKIIEKRQSVAFWCNPISGHATLYWYQQILGQGPKLLIQFQNNGVVDDSQLPKDRFSAERLKGVDSTLKIQPAKLEDSAVYLCASSQAGELFFGEGSRLTVL.

This clonotype was seen repeatedly, ten times or more. The chain recombines TRBV6-1 with TRBJ2-1, with a weak D call TRBD1 (6 bases). CDR3 length equals 17 residues. Germline values: CDR1 MNHNS, CDR2 SASEGT. Trimming left V 6 bases short and J 6 bases short, with 24 bases between. CDR3 bases: TGTGCCAGCAGGGAGATCCCGACAGGCTCATTAAGCAATGAGCAGTTCTTC. This encodes CASREIPTGSLSNEQFF.

This clonotype has ten or more counts. This chain uses TRBV20-1 with TRBJ1-1; TRBD1 might be the D (5 bases). Germline lookup yields CDR1 DFQATT and CDR2 SNEGSKA (reference sequence). The CDR3 contains 14 residues. Deletions cut 3 bases from V and 5 bases from J, with 16 bases between. CDR3 sequence (DNA): TGCAGTGCTAGTAAGGGCCAGGGAATAACTGAAGCTTTCTTT. Its protein is CSASKGQGITEAFF.

This clonotype turned up a few times. The chain links TRBV6-1 to TRBJ1-1; D unclear. The CDR3 is made up of 15 amino acids. V was cut by 5 bases and J by 3 bases, with 16 bases left in between. The germline gives CDR1 MNHNS, CDR2 SASEGT. CDR3 nucleotides: TGTGCCAGCAGTCCAAATTGGGGTCACGACACTGAAGCTTTCTTT. Translated, it gives CASSPNWGHDTEAFF.

This clonotype has at least ten counts. The chain employs TRBV7-2 and TRBJ2-5, with D perhaps TRBD1 (6 bases). The CDR3 consists of 15 residues. V was clipped by 1 base and J by 2 bases, with 11 bases between them. CDR1 and CDR2 (germline): SGHTA, FQGNSA. CDR3 sequence (DNA): TGTGCCAGCAGCTTAGTTCGAGGGGGACAAGAGACCCAGTACTTC. It specifies CASSLVRGGQETQYF.

This clonotype has ten or more counts. This sequence joins TRBV2 and TRBJ1-1; D is uncertain. From germline, CDR1 is SNHLY and CDR2 FYNNEI. Trimming took off 10 bases at V and 1 base at J, with 10 bases between the two ends. This CDR3 spans 12 amino acids. CDR3 nucleotides: TGTGCCACCCAGGACCCGAACACTGAAGCTTTCTTT. It yields the protein CATQDPNTEAFF.

This clonotype was found many times. The chain links TRBV12-3 or TRBV12-4 to TRBJ2-3; D ambiguous. Trimming left V 5 bases short and J 2 bases short, with 5 bases between. The CDR3 covers 12 residues. CDR3 loop: CASSLFTDTQYF. The CDR3 DNA reads as TGTGCCAGCAGTCTATTCACAGATACGCAGTATTTT.

This clonotype has a handful of counts. The chain couples TRBV29-1 to TRBJ2-1, with D possibly TRBD1 on 5 matching bases. Germline loops: CDR1 SQVTM, CDR2 ANQGSEA. The CDR3 loop spans 13 amino acids. Trimming cost V 7 bases and J 5 bases, with 15 bases left between them. The CDR3 here is CSARTPLHNEQFF. In DNA form, the CDR3 reads TGCAGCGCCCGGACACCACTCCACAATGAGCAGTTCTTC.

This chain links TRBV12-3 or TRBV12-4 with TRBJ2-7; perhaps TRBD1 as D (5 bases). V was cut by 3 bases and J by 7 bases, with 19 bases left in between. The CDR3 loop spans 15 amino acids. The CDR3 nucleotides are TGTGCCAGCAGTTTCGGAGACACCCCCAACAGGGAGCAGTACTTC. Translation: CASSFGDTPNREQYF.

The sample holds many counts of this clonotype. The V gene is TRBV7-2, the J gene TRBJ1-1; tentatively, D is TRBD1 (5 bases). The CDR3 contains 15 residues. Germline values: CDR1 SGHTA, CDR2 FQGNSA. Trimming removed 5 bases at V and 1 base at J, with 14 bases between. CDR3 protein: CASSPGGATNTEAFF. The CDR3, as DNA: TGTGCCAGCAGCCCAGGAGGGGCGACGAACACTGAAGCTTTCTTT.

This clonotype was counted ten times or more. The genes are TRBV19 and TRBJ1-5; 7 bases agree with TRBD1. V dropped 3 bases and J dropped 7; count of bases not matched to a gene: 9. This CDR3 is 15 amino acids long. The V gene's germline CDR1 is LNHDA and CDR2 SQIVND (reference sequence). The CDR3 nucleotides are TGTGCCAGTAGTATCGGGACAGCCCCTGGGCAGCCCCAGCATTTT. Its protein is CASSIGTAPGQPQHF. Variable domain in full (rest from reference TRBV19 and TRBJ1-5): DGGITQSPKYLFRKEGQNVTLSCEQNLNHDAMYWYRQDPGQGLRLIYYSQIVNDFQKGDIAEGYSVSREKKESFPLTVTSAQKNPTAFYLCASSIGTAPGQPQHFGDGTRLSIL.

In its sample, this clonotype was seen a few times. The CDR3 sequence: CASSLGPSGGAGNEQFF. DNA of the CDR3: TGTGCCAGCAGCTTAGGTCCTAGCGGGGGGGCCGGCAATGAGCAGTTCTTC. The chain has TRBV11-2 and TRBJ2-1; 12 nucleotides line up with TRBD2. Germline V gene sequence: CDR1 SGHAT, CDR2 FQNNGV. CDR3 length: 17 residues. V shed 1 base and J 6 bases; nucleotides not matched to a gene: 7.

This clonotype was seen only a few times. The DNA of the CDR3 is TGTGCCAGCAGAGACCCGAATTCACCCCTCCACTTT. Protein sequence: CASRDPNSPLHF. The V and J genes are TRBV6-2 or TRBV6-3 and TRBJ1-6; D is uncertain. Trimming took off 6 bases at V and 7 bases at J, with 7 bases between the two ends. The CDR3 totals 12 residues. Germline V CDR1 and CDR2: MNHEY, SVGEGT.

The rearrangement joins TRBV7-2 to TRBJ2-7, with D uncertain. Trimming stripped 5 bases from V and 2 bases from J, with 7 bases between. CDR1 and CDR2 (germline): SGHTA, FQGNSA. The CDR3 sequence is 12 residues long. The CDR3 loop is CASSPATYEQYF. The CDR3, as DNA: TGTGCCAGCAGCCCAGCGACCTACGAGCAGTACTTC.

The chain uses TRBV10-2 and TRBJ2-2; D not certain. Germline CDR1 and CDR2: WSHSY and SAAADI. This CDR3 has 11 residues. Trimming cost V 8 bases and J 4 bases, with 5 bases left between them. The CDR3 sequence: CASGPTGELFF. Written as DNA, the CDR3 is TGCGCCAGCGGCCCCACCGGGGAGCTGTTTTTT.

A word on this clonotype: A read error may explain this, as a much larger clone is one base away. The chain recombines TRBV5-1 with TRBJ2-3; 10 bases agree with TRBD2. The CDR3 spans 19 residues. After removal of 4 bases from V and 2 bases from J, the junction contained 16 bases not matched to a gene. The germline gives CDR1 SGHRS, CDR2 YFSETQ. The DNA of the CDR3 is TGCGCCAGCAGCGGGGATAGCAACCTAGCGGGAGACCCCACAGATACGCAGTATTTT. The encoded protein is CASSGDSNLAGDPTDTQYF.

For this clonotype: With a much larger clone just one base away, this may be a read error. This chain connects TRBV7-9 to TRBJ1-4; TRBD1 matches at 11 bases. The CDR3 is 16 amino acids. Germline assignment: CDR1 SEHNR and CDR2 FQNEAQ (reference sequence). CDR3 amino acids: CACSPVGTGGIRKLFF. The CDR3 nucleotides read TGTGCCTGCAGCCCAGTGGGGACAGGGGGAATCCGAAAACTGTTTTTT.

Only a few counts were recorded for this clonotype. V gene TRBV7-2 combines with J gene TRBJ2-1, with 8 nucleotides matching TRBD2. After removal of 6 bases from V and 5 bases from J, the junction contained 6 bases not matched to a gene. The CDR3 has 14 residues. Per the germline V gene, CDR1 is SGHTA and CDR2 is FQGNSA. For the CDR3, the DNA is TGTGCCAGCAGTGGGACTAGAGGAAACAATGAGCAGTTCTTC. Its protein is CASSGTRGNNEQFF.

This chain connects TRBV7-9 to TRBJ1-1; D uncertain. The CDR3 covers 18 residues. Trimming shortened V by 3 bases and J by 0 bases, and 20 bases separated the two germline ends. Germline V lookup: CDR1 SEHNR, CDR2 FQNEAQ (reference sequence). CDR3 residues: CASSFPRGQTQMNTEAFF. The CDR3 DNA is TGTGCCAGCAGCTTTCCTAGAGGGCAAACCCAAATGAACACTGAAGCTTTCTTT.